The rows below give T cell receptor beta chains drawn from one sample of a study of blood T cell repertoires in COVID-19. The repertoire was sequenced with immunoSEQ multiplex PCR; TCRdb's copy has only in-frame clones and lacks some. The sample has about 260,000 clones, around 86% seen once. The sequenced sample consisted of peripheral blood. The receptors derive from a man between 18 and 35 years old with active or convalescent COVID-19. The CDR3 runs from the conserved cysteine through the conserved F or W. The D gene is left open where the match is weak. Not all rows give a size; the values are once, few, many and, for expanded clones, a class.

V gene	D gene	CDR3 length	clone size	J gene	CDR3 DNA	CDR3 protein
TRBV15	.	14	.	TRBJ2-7	TGTGCCACCAGCAGAGACGACAGGCGATACGAGCAGTACTTC	CATSRDDRRYEQYF
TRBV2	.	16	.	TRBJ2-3	TGTGCCAGCAGTGAAGAGGAGTCGACCCCCGGTGATACGCAGTATTTT	CASSEEESTPGDTQYF
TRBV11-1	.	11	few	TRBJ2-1	TGTGCCAGCAGCTTCGGCAATGAGCAGTTCTTC	CASSFGNEQFF
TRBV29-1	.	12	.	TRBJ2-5	TGCAGCGAGAAGGGGGGGCCGGAGACCCAGTACTTC	CSEKGGPETQYF
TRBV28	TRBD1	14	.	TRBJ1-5	TGTGCCAGCAGTTCCGGACAGGGGGATCAGCCCCAGCATTTT	CASSSGQGDQPQHF
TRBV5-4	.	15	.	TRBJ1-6	TGTGCCAGCAGCTTGCCAACAGGGACCAATTCACCCCTCCACTTT	CASSLPTGTNSPLHF
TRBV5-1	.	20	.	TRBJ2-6	TGCGCCAGCAGCTTTCGTGTTGCTCTCGGGATAGCCTCTGGGGCCAACGTCCTGACTTTC	CASSFRVALGIASGANVLTF
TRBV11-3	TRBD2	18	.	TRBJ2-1	TGTGCCAGCAGGTCGACTAGCGGGAGGGGCTTTTTCTACAATGAGCAGTTCTTC	CASRSTSGRGFFYNEQFF
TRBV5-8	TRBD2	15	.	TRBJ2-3	TGTGCCAGCAGCCCCGGGACTAGTCTCGCAGATACGCAGTATTTT	CASSPGTSLADTQYF
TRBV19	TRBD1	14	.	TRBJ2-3	TGTGCCAGTACTTCCGGACAGGGGGCAGATACGCAGTATTTT	CASTSGQGADTQYF
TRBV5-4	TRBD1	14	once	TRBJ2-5	TGTGCCAGCAGTTCGGGACAGCCCGGGGAGACCCAGTACTTC	CASSSGQPGETQYF
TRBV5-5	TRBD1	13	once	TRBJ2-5	TGTGCCAGCAGCGGGACGACAGGGTTTATCTTATACTTC	CASSGTTGFILYF
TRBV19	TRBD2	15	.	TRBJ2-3	TGTGCCAGTAGTATGTCTAGCGGGACCGCAGATACGCAGTATTTT	CASSMSSGTADTQYF
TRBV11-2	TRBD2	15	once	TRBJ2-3	TGTGCCAGCAGCTCAAAGACCGGGACTAGTGATACGCAGTATTTT	CASSSKTGTSDTQYF
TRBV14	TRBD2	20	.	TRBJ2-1	TGTGCCAGCAGCCAAGATAGGGTGTTGGTAGCGGGAAGCTCCCTCAATGAGCAGTTCTTC	CASSQDRVLVAGSSLNEQFF
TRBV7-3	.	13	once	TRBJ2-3	TGTGCCAGCAGCTTAATATCCACAGATACGCAGTATTTT	CASSLISTDTQYF
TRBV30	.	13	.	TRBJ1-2	TGTGCCTGCCTCCGGGGGGCCCCGTATGGCTACACCTTC	CACLRGAPYGYTF
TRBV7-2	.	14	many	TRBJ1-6	TGTGCCAGCAGCTTAGCCAACGGCGGGGGTCCCCTCCACTTT	CASSLANGGGPLHF
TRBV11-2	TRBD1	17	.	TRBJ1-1	TGTGCCAGCAGCCCTCGGGGTACAGGGGGCGCAATCGGTGAAGCTTTCTTT	CASSPRGTGGAIGEAFF
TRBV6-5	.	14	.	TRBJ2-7	TGTGCCAGCAGGGGGGGACAGCAAAACTACGAGCAGTACTTC	CASRGGQQNYEQYF
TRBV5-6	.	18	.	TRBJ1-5	TGTGCCAGCAGCTTGGCCCGTTCGGGACTCTATAGCAATCAGCCCCAGCATTTT	CASSLARSGLYSNQPQHF
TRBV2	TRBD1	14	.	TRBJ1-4	TGTGCCAGCAGCCGGACAGGGGGACATGAAAAACTGTTTTTT	CASSRTGGHEKLFF
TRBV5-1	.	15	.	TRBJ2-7	TGCGCCAGCAGGCCAACAGGGCAGGATCCATACGAGCAGTACTTC	CASRPTGQDPYEQYF
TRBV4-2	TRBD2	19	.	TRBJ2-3	TGTGCCAGCAGCCAAGACCCGCTAGCGGGGGGCCGAAGCACAGATACGCAGTATTTT	CASSQDPLAGGRSTDTQYF
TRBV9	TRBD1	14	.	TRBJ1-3	TGTGCCAGCAGCATTGACAGGGAGGTAAACACCATATATTTT	CASSIDREVNTIYF
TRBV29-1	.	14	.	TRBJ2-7	TGCAGCGTTGGGGGAGCTACCGGCTCCTACGAGCAGTACTTC	CSVGGATGSYEQYF
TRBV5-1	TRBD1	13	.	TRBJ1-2	TGCGCCAGCAGCTTGGGGGACAGGGATGGCTACACCTTC	CASSLGDRDGYTF
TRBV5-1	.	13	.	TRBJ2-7	TGCGCCAGCAGCTTTACGGGTTTCCACGAGCAGTACTTC	CASSFTGFHEQYF
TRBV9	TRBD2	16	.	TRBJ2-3	TGTGCCAGCAGCGTAGGGGTTCGGAGGGGAGGGGATACGCAGTATTTT	CASSVGVRRGGDTQYF
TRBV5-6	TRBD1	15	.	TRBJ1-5	TGTGCCAGCAGCTTGGGACAGGGTAACAATCAGCCCCAGCATTTT	CASSLGQGNNQPQHF
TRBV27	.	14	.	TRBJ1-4	TGTGCCAGCAGTTTTGACAGTAGTGCAGAAAAACTGTTTTTT	CASSFDSSAEKLFF
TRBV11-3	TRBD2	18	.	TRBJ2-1	TGTGCCAGCAGCTTAGATCTTACTAGCGGGAGGGCCGTCAATGAGCAGTTCTTC	CASSLDLTSGRAVNEQFF
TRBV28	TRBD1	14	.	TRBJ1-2	TGTGCCAGCAGTTTGGGGGTAGACAGGGGTGGCTACACCTTC	CASSLGVDRGGYTF
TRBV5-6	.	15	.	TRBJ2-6	TGTGCCAGCAGCTTGGGACACTCTGGGGCCAACGTCCTGACTTTC	CASSLGHSGANVLTF
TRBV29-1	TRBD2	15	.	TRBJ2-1	TGCAGCGTTGAAGGCCCCGGGGGGGGGAGCAATGAGCAGTTCTTC	CSVEGPGGGSNEQFF
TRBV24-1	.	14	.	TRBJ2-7	TGTGCCACCAGTGACTCTGGACAGCACTACGAGCAGTACTTC	CATSDSGQHYEQYF
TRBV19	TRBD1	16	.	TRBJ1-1	TGTGCCAGCCGGTTGGACGGGACAGGGCTTAACACTGAAGCTTTCTTT	CASRLDGTGLNTEAFF
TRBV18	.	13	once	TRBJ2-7	TGTGCCAGCTCACCACCGATCCCGGTGGAGCAGTACTTC	CASSPPIPVEQYF
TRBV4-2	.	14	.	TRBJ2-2	TGTGCCAGTAGCCCGGTTTCGAACACCGGGGAGCTGTTTTTT	CASSPVSNTGELFF
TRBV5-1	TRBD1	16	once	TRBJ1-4	TGCGCCAGCAGCAAGGGACAGACTGCAACTAATGAAAAACTGTTTTTT	CASSKGQTATNEKLFF
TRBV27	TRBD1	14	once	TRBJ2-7	TGTGCCAGCAGAACGGGACAGCCTGGGGACGAGCAGTACTTC	CASRTGQPGDEQYF
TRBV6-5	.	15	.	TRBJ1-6	TGTGCCAGCCAGGGCAGCGAAAATAGTAATTCACCCCTCCACTTT	CASQGSENSNSPLHF
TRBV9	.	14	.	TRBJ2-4	TGTGCCAGCAGCCCACAGGGTTTAGGAAACATTCAGTACTTC	CASSPQGLGNIQYF
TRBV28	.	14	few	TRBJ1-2	TGTGCCAGCAGTTTATCCAGGTTGCCCTATGGCTACACCTTC	CASSLSRLPYGYTF
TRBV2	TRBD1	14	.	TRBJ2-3	TGTGCCAGCAAGGGGAGACAGGGTATTGATACGCAGTATTTT	CASKGRQGIDTQYF
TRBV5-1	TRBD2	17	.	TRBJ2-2	TGCGCCAGCAGCTTGGCCTTCGCGGGAGCGAACACCGGGGAGCTGTTTTTT	CASSLAFAGANTGELFF
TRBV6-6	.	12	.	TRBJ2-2	TGTGCCAGCAGCCCTACGGTTGTGGAGCTGTTTTTT	CASSPTVVELFF
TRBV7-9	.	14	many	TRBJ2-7	TGTGCCAGCAGCACGACTACAGGGTTGGGGGAGCAGTACTTC	CASSTTTGLGEQYF
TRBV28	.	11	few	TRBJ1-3	TGTGCCAGCAGTCCAGGGGATACCATATATTTT	CASSPGDTIYF
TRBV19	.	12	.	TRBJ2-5	TGTGCCAGTAGTATTGCCGGGGAGACCCAGTACTTC	CASSIAGETQYF
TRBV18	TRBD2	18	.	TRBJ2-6	TGTGCCAGCTCACCTTCAGCGGGAGGGCCCGGCGGGGCCAACGTCCTGACTTTC	CASSPSAGGPGGANVLTF
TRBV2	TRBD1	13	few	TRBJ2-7	TGTGCCAGCAGTGGACAGGGACCCTACGAGCAGTACTTC	CASSGQGPYEQYF
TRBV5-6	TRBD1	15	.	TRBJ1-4	TGTGCCAGCAGCTTCGGTGACAGGGGCAATGAAAAACTGTTTTTT	CASSFGDRGNEKLFF
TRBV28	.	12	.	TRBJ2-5	TGTGCCAGCAGTTGGGGAGGAGAGACCCAGTACTTC	CASSWGGETQYF
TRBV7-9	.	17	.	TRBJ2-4	TGTGCCAGCAGCTTGGGGCACAGGGTACTTATGTCGGACATTCAGTACTTC	CASSLGHRVLMSDIQYF
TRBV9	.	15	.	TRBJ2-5	TGTGCCAGCAGCGTTCTACCGCGGGGTGGGGAGACCCAGTACTTC	CASSVLPRGGETQYF
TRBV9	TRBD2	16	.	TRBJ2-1	TGTGCCAGCAGCCCGATCCAGCCGCGGGGGTCGGATGAGCAGTTCTTC	CASSPIQPRGSDEQFF